A selection of T cell receptor beta chains follows, all from one sample in a study of T-cell reconstitution after alpha-beta-depleted transplantation in children. TCRdb reprocessed the PCR reads with MiXCR, giving one entry per CDR3 protein. The table includes approximately 640,000 distinct CDR3 sequences, around a sixth detected once. The sequencing here drew on PBMCs from the stem cell graft donor, taken from the stem cell graft. The receptors originated from a human donor who donated a stem cell graft to a child with acute myeloid leukemia. Both conserved end residues are part of each CDR3. D genes are given only for firm matches. A row's size may be missing; if present it is once, few, many or a size class.

size	V	J	D	DNA	CDR3
many	TRBV12-3/TRBV12-4	TRBJ2-6	TRBD1	TGTGCCAGCAGCAGTACAGGGGCTGGGGCCAACGTCCTGACTTTC	CASSSTGAGANVLTF
few	TRBV12-3/TRBV12-4	TRBJ2-7	.	TGTGCCAGCAGTAAGGGGGGACAGTCCTACGAGCAGTACTTC	CASSKGGQSYEQYF
.	TRBV11-1	TRBJ2-1	TRBD2	TGTGCCAGCAGACTAAGCGGGGGGTACAACAATGAGCAGTTCTTC	CASRLSGGYNNEQFF
many	TRBV20-1	TRBJ1-1	.	TGCAGTGCTAGAGATCCTTCGGGGGCCCAATCATCGAACACTGAAGCTTTCTTT	CSARDPSGAQSSNTEAFF
few	TRBV20-1	TRBJ2-2	.	TGCAGTGCTACCCAACAGGGAGGCACCGGGGAGCTGTTTTTT	CSATQQGGTGELFF
few	TRBV24-1	TRBJ2-5	.	TGTGCCACCAGTGACCAAGCCGGAGCCTCTAAAGCCCAAGAGACCCAGTACTTC	CATSDQAGASKAQETQYF
few	TRBV20-1	TRBJ2-3	TRBD2	TGCAGTGCTAGAGATGGGGGGGGTTACACAGATACGCAGTATTTT	CSARDGGGYTDTQYF
.	TRBV6-5	TRBJ2-4	.	TGTGCCAGCAGTTCCACGACAACCAGCCTAGCCAAAAACATTCAGTACTTC	CASSSTTTSLAKNIQYF
many	TRBV23-1	TRBJ2-7	TRBD1	TGCGCCAGCAGTCAATCGGACAGGATACTCACCTACGAGCAGTACTTC	CASSQSDRILTYEQYF
once	TRBV20-1	TRBJ2-1	TRBD2	TGCAGTGCTAGAGATCGGGGACTAGCGGGGTTCGTTATAGGATCCAATGAGCAGTTCTTC	CSARDRGLAGFVIGSNEQFF
few	TRBV6-1	TRBJ2-3	.	TGTGCCAGCAGTGCGACAGTGGGTTATTCCACAGATACGCAGTATTTT	CASSATVGYSTDTQYF
.	TRBV5-1	TRBJ2-3	.	TGCGCCAGCAGCGACCGACCCGGGACCACAGATACGCAGTATTTT	CASSDRPGTTDTQYF
.	TRBV4-3	TRBJ2-1	.	TGCGCCAGCAGCCACGGTGGGGGCGGGAATGAGCAGTTCTTC	CASSHGGGGNEQFF
few	TRBV18	TRBJ2-3	.	TGTGCCAGCTCATTAACGTTAGCGAGTGCCACAGATACGCAGTATTTT	CASSLTLASATDTQYF
few	TRBV20-1	TRBJ1-2	TRBD1	TGCAGTGCTAAGACAGGGGGATCGAACTATGGCTACACCTTC	CSAKTGGSNYGYTF
few	TRBV11-2	TRBJ2-5	TRBD1	TGTGCCAGCAGCCCCACCGGGACAGGGTCAGAGACCCAGTACTTC	CASSPTGTGSETQYF
.	TRBV4-1	TRBJ1-5	TRBD1	TGCGCCAGCAGCCAAGTGATCGGCAGGGGGGAGCCCCAGCATTTT	CASSQVIGRGEPQHF
.	TRBV27	TRBJ1-1	.	TGTGCCAGCAGATCTTCCCGGGACCGGAACACTGAAGCTTTCTTT	CASRSSRDRNTEAFF
.	TRBV6-5	TRBJ1-2	TRBD1	TGTGCCAGCAGTTCTCCGGACAGGGGAATCCCTGGCTACACCTTC	CASSSPDRGIPGYTF
.	TRBV20-1	TRBJ1-1	.	TGCAGTGCTGGACCAACGACTCCTGAAGCTTTCTTT	CSAGPTTPEAFF
many	TRBV12-3/TRBV12-4	TRBJ1-1	TRBD1	TGTGCCAGCACCAAGGACAGGGCGGTTACTGAAGCTTTCTTT	CASTKDRAVTEAFF
.	TRBV5-1	TRBJ1-2	.	TGCGCCAGCAGCTTAACAGGCCGGGGCACTAACTATGGCTACACCTTC	CASSLTGRGTNYGYTF
.	TRBV10-3	TRBJ2-5	.	TGTGCCATCAGTGAGTCGCTCAGGGAGCAAGAGACCCAGTACTTC	CAISESLREQETQYF
.	TRBV12-3/TRBV12-4	TRBJ2-1	.	TGTGCCAGCACCTCCGTCAGCAATGAGCAGTTCTTC	CASTSVSNEQFF
.	TRBV7-2	TRBJ2-1	.	TGTGCCAGCAGCTTATATGAGGGATCCTACAATCAGCAGTTCTTC	CASSLYEGSYNQQFF
many	TRBV29-1	TRBJ1-5	.	TGCAGCGTTGAAGGAGGGGACGGGCAGCCCCAGCATTTT	CSVEGGDGQPQHF
.	TRBV30	TRBJ2-3	TRBD2	TGTGCCTGGAGTGTAACTAGCGGGGGGCCCCGGTATACGCAGTATTTT	CAWSVTSGGPRYTQYF
.	TRBV18	TRBJ2-1	TRBD2	TGTGCCAGCTCATCCCCACTAGCGGAGGTCGATGAGCAGTTCTTC	CASSSPLAEVDEQFF
.	TRBV28	TRBJ1-4	.	TGTGCCAGCATTGGAGGGGGGGCCCAGGGAGCTGAAAAACTGTTTTTT	CASIGGGAQGAEKLFF
.	TRBV5-5	TRBJ1-4	.	TGTGCCAGCAGCAGCCGGGGGAGGTTAGCAACTAATGAAAAACTGTTTTTT	CASSSRGRLATNEKLFF
.	TRBV6-1	TRBJ2-1	.	TGTGCCAGCAGTGAGGGGACCAGCTCCTACAATGAGCAGTTCTTC	CASSEGTSSYNEQFF
.	TRBV7-8	TRBJ1-5	.	TGTGCCAGCAGCTCGGGGGGGCCGGCGGTCAATCAGCCCCAGCATTTT	CASSSGGPAVNQPQHF
few	TRBV12-3/TRBV12-4	TRBJ2-7	.	TGTGCCAGCAGTTTAGCGCTGGGACTGTCGTCGTACTTC	CASSLALGLSSYF
many	TRBV29-1	TRBJ2-7	.	TGCAGCGTTGGAGAGGCAGGGAACTACGAGCAGTACTTC	CSVGEAGNYEQYF